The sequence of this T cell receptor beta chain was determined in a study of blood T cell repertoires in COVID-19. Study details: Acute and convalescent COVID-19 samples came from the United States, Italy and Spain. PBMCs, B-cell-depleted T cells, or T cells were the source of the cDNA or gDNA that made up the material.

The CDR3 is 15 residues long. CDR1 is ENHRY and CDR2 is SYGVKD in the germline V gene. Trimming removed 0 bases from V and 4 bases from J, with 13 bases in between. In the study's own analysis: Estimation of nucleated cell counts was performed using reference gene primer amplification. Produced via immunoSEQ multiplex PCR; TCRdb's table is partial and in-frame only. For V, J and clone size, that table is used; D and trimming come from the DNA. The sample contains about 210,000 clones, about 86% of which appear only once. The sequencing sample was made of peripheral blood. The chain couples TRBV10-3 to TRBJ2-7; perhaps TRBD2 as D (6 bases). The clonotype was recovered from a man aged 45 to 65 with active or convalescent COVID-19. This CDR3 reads CAISESTRGSYEQYF. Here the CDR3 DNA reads TGTGCCATCAGTGAGTCGACTCGGGGGTCGTACGAGCAGTACTTC.